This TCR beta chain was identified in a study of shared clonotypes between healthy human individuals. Splitting the CD4+ cells yielded a CD45RA+ naive subset and a CD45RA-negative memory subset. The assay was immunoSEQ multiplex PCR, and TCRdb's table has in-frame clones only and misses some. This table has 700,000 or so clones, about two thirds appearing once. Sample: memory CD4+ T cells sorted from blood. Sample subset: CD45RA-negative fraction. This clonotype was obtained from a woman in her 30s in good health.

CDR3 protein: CASSLGQAVYGYTF. DNA of the CDR3: TGTGCCAGCAGTTTGGGACAGGCTGTCTATGGCTACACCTTC. This chain uses TRBV28 with TRBJ1-2; 8 nucleotides match TRBD1. The CDR3 has 14 residues. The V gene end was trimmed by 3 bases and the J gene end by 4 bases; junction bases not matched to a gene: 4. Germline-derived CDR1 and CDR2 are MDHEN and SYDVKM.